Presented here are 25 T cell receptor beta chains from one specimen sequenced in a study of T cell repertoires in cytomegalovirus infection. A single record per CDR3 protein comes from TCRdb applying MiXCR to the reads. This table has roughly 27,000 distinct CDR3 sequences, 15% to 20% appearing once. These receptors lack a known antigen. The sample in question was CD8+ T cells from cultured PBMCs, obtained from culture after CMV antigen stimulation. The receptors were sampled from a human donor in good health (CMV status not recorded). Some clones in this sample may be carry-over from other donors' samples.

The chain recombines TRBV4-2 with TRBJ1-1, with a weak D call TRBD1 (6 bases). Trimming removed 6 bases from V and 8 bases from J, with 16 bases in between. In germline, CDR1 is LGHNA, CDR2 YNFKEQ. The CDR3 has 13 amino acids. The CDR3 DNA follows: TGTGCCAGCAGTCCTACAGGGCTAGCCGAAGCTTTCTTT. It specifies CASSPTGLAEAFF.

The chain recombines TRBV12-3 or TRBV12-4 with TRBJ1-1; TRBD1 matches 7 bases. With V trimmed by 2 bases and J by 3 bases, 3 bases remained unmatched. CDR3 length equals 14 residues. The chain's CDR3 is CASSLSGGYTEAFF. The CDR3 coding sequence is TGTGCCAGCAGTTTATCAGGGGGATACACTGAAGCTTTCTTT.

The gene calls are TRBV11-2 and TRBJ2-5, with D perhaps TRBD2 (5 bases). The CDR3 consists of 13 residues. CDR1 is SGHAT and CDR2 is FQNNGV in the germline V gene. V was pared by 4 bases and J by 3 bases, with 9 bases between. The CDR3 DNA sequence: TGTGCCAGCAGCTCTTCTAGCAAAGAGACCCAGTACTTC. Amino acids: CASSSSSKETQYF.

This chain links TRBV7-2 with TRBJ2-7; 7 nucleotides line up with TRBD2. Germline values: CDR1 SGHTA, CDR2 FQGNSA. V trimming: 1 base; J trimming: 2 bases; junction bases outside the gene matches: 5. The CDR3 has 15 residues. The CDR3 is CASSLVPAGTYEQYF. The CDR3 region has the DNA TGTGCCAGCAGCTTAGTACCAGCGGGAACCTACGAGCAGTACTTC.

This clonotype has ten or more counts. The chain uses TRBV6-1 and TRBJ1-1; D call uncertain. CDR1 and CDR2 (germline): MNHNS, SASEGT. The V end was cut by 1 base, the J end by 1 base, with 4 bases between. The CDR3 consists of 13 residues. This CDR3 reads CASSEGWNTEAFF. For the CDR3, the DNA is TGTGCCAGCAGTGAAGGGTGGAACACTGAAGCTTTCTTT.

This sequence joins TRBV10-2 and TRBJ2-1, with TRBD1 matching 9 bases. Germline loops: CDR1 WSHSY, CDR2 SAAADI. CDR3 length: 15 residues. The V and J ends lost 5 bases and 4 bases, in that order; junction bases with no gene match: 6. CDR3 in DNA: TGCGCCAGCAGTAAACAGGGGGCGGGTTACAATGAGCAGTTCTTC. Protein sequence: CASSKQGAGYNEQFF.

The CDR3 sequence is CASSYNGEKALCQETQYF. The CDR3 DNA sequence: TGTGCCAGCAGTTATAACGGCGAAAAGGCATTGTGCCAAGAGACCCAGTACTTC. This chain connects TRBV6-9 to TRBJ2-5; D not resolved. Trimming stripped 2 bases from V and 1 base from J, with 20 bases between. The CDR3 extends over 18 amino acids. The germline V gene encodes CDR1 MNHGY and CDR2 SVAAGI.

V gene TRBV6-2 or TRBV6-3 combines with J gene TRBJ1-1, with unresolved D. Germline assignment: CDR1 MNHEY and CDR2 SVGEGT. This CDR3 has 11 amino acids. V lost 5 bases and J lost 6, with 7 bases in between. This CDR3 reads CASSTSAEAFF. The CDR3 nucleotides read TGTGCCAGCAGTACCTCGGCTGAAGCTTTCTTT.

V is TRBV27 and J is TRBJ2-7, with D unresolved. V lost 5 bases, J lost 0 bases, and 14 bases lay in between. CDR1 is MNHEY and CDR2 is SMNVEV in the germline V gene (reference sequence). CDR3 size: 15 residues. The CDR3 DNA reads TGTGCCAGCAGTCTCATCCCGACACGCTCCTACGAGCAGTACTTC. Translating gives CASSLIPTRSYEQYF.

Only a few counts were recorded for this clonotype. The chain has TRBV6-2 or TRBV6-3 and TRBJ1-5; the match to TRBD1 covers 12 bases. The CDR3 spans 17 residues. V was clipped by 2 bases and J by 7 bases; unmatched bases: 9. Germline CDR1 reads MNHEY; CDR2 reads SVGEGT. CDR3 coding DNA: TGTGCCAGCAGTTACCGATGGGGACAGGGGGCGGGACAGCCCCAGCATTTT. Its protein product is CASSYRWGQGAGQPQHF.

The CDR3 DNA reads TGTGCCACCAGCAGAGATCGAGCAGATACGCAGTATTTT. This codes for CATSRDRADTQYF. V gene TRBV15 combines with J gene TRBJ2-3, with no clear D. Trimming pared 0 bases from V and 4 bases from J, leaving 5 bases between. The CDR3 runs 13 residues. Germline CDR1 reads LNHNV; CDR2 reads YYDKDF (reference sequence).

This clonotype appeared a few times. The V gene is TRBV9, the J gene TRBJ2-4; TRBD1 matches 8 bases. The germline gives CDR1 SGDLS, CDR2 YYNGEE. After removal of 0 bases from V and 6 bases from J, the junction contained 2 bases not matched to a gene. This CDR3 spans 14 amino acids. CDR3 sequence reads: CASSVAGGRNIQYF. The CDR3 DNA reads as TGTGCCAGCAGCGTAGCAGGGGGCAGAAACATTCAGTACTTC.

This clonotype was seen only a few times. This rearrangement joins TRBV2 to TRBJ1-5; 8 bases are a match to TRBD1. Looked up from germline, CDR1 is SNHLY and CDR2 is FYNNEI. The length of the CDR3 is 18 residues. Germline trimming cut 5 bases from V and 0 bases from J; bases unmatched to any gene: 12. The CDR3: CASSWDRPSRYSNQPQHF. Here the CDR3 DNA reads TGTGCCAGCAGTTGGGACAGGCCCTCTCGCTATAGCAATCAGCCCCAGCATTTT.

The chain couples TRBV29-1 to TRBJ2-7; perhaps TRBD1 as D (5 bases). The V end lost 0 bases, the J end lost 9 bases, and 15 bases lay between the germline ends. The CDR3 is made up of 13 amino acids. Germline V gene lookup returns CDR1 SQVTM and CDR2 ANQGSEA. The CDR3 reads CSVEDGLRQGQYF. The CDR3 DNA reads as TGCAGCGTTGAAGATGGTTTACGGCAGGGGCAGTACTTC.

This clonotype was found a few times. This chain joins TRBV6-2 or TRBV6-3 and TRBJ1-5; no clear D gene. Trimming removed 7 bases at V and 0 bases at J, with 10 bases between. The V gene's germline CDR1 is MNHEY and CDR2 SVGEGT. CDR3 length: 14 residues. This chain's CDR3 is CASTLDFSNQPQHF. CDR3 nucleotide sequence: TGTGCCAGCACCTTGGACTTTAGCAATCAGCCCCAGCATTTT.

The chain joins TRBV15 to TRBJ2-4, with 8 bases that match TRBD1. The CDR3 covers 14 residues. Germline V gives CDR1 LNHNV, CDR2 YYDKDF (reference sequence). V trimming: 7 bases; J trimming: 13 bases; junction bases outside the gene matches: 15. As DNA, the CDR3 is TGTGCCACCAAGGATGGGACAGGCAAAAACAGGCAGTACTTC. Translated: CATKDGTGKNRQYF.

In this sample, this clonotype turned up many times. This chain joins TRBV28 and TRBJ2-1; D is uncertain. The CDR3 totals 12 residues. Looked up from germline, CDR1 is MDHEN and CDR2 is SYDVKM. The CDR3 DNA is TGTGCGGCGATGAGCTCCTACAATGAGCAGTTCTTC. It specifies CAAMSSYNEQFF.

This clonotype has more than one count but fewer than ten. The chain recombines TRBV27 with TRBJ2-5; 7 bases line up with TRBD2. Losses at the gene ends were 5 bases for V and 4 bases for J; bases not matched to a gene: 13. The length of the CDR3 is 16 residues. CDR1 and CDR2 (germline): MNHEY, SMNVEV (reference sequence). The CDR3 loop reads CASSPLGGRVGETQYF. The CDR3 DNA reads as TGTGCCAGCAGTCCCCTGGGAGGGAGGGTTGGAGAGACCCAGTACTTC.

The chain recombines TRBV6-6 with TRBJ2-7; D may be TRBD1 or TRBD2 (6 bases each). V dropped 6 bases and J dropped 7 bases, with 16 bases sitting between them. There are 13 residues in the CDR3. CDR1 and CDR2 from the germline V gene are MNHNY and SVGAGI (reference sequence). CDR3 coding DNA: TGTGCCAGCAGCAAGGGTACAGGGAGGGAGCAGTACTTC. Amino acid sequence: CASSKGTGREQYF.

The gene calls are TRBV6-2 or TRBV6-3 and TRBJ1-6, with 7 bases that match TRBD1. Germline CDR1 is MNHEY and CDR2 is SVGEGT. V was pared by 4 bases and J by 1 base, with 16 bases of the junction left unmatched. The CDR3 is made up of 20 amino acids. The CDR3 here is CASSSILGRGKSSYNSPLHF. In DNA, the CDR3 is TGTGCCAGCAGTTCTATCCTCGGCAGGGGGAAGAGTTCCTATAATTCACCCCTCCACTTT.

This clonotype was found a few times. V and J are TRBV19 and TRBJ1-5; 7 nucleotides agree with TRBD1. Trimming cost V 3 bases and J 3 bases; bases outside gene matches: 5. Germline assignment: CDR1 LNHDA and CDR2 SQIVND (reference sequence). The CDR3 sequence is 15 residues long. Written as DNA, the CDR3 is TGTGCCAGTAGTATCAAGGGGGCAACCAATCAGCCCCAGCATTTT. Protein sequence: CASSIKGATNQPQHF.

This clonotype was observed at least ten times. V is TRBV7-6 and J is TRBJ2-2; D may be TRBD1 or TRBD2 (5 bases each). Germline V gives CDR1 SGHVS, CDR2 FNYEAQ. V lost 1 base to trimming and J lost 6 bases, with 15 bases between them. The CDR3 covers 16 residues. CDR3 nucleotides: TGTGCCAGCAGCTTAGTCGCAGGGAGAAAGGCCGGGGAGCTGTTTTTT. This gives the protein CASSLVAGRKAGELFF.

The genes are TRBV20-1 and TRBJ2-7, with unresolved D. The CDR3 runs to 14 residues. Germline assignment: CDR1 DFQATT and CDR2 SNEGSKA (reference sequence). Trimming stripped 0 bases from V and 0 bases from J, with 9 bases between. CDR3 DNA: TGCAGTGCTAGAGATGGAGCCCGCTCCTACGAGCAGTACTTC. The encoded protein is CSARDGARSYEQYF.

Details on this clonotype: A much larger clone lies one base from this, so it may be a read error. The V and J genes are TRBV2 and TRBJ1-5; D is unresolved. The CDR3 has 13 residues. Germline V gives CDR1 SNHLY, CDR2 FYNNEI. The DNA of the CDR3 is TGTGCCAGCAGTGGAGTCGAAAATCAGCCCCAGCTTTTT. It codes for CASSGVENQPQLF.

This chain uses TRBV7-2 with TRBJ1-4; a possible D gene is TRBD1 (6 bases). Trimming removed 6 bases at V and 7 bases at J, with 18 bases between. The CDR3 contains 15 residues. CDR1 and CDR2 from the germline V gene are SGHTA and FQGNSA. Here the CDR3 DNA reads TGTGCCAGCAGATACAATACAGGGTGGGGTGAAAAACTGTTTTTT. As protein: CASRYNTGWGEKLFF. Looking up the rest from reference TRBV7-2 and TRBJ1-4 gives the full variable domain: GAGVSQSPSNKVTEKGKDVELRCDPISGHTALYWYRQSLGQGLEFLIYFQGNSAPDKSGLPSDRFSAERTGGSVSTLTIQRTQQEDSAVYLCASRYNTGWGEKLFFGSGTQLSVL.